These T cell receptor beta chains were read from a single sample in a study of CD8 T cells in ankylosing spondylitis. In TCRdb, the 5' RACE reads were re-called with MiXCR into one record per CDR3 protein. The repertoire includes more than 100,000 distinct CDR3 sequences, 15% to 20% of them detected once, and 30% to 35% sits in the top ten. The sample comprised blood, either unsorted or a sorted T cell fraction (not recorded which). These receptors all stem from a male donor with ankylosing spondylitis. CDR3s include the opening cysteine and the closing phenylalanine or tryptophan. D genes are given only for firm matches. For some rows the clone size is stated as once, few or many, or as a class when expanded; others skip it.

CDR3 DNA | CDR3 protein | clone size | D gene | J gene | V gene
TGTGCCACCAGTGACACCAACAGGGAAGGGGCCTACAATGAGCAGTTCTTC | CATSDTNREGAYNEQFF | few | - | TRBJ2-1 | TRBV24-1
TGTGCCAGCAGCTTAACCGGGATTAATGAGCAGTTCTTC | CASSLTGINEQFF | few | - | TRBJ2-1 | TRBV7-6
TGTGCCAGCAGTTACCGCGAGGCCTCTCTATCCTACGAGCAGTACTTC | CASSYREASLSYEQYF | - | - | TRBJ2-7 | TRBV28
TGCGCCAGCAGGGAGATGGCTGATTCACCCCTCCACTTT | CASREMADSPLHF | - | - | TRBJ1-6 | TRBV5-1
TGTGCCAGCAGCCAAGTGGGGACTAGCGACAATGAGCAGTTCTTC | CASSQVGTSDNEQFF | few | TRBD2 | TRBJ2-1 | TRBV4-2
TGTGCCAGCAGTTTAACGGGAGGTGGCTATGGCTACACCTTC | CASSLTGGGYGYTF | - | - | TRBJ1-2 | TRBV12-3/TRBV12-4
TGTGCCAGCAGTATGAGAATACAGGGGGAAGCTTTCTTT | CASSMRIQGEAFF | - | TRBD1 | TRBJ1-1 | TRBV27
TGTGCCAGTAGTATTGGGACGACCGACAATGAGCAGTTCTTC | CASSIGTTDNEQFF | - | - | TRBJ2-1 | TRBV19
TGTGCCAGCAGCTCAGAGAGGGACAGCGGCGAGCAGTTCTTC | CASSSERDSGEQFF | once | TRBD1 | TRBJ2-1 | TRBV7-6
TGTGCCAGCAGTCCTACCACTAGCGGGCCTAGCTCCTACAATGAGCAGTTCTTC | CASSPTTSGPSSYNEQFF | - | TRBD2 | TRBJ2-1 | TRBV13
TGTGCCAGCAGCTTTCAGGACAGGCCCCAGCATTTT | CASSFQDRPQHF | - | - | TRBJ1-5 | TRBV7-9
TGTGCCAGCAGTGCCTCCCTAGCGGGACATATTATCTACGAGCAGTACTTC | CASSASLAGHIIYEQYF | few | TRBD2 | TRBJ2-7 | TRBV25-1
TGTGCCAGCAGTTTCGGGACAGGGGGCTTAGAGACCCAGTACTTC | CASSFGTGGLETQYF | - | TRBD1 | TRBJ2-5 | TRBV28
TGTGCCACCAGCTCTAGCGGGAGTAATTGGGACTTC | CATSSSGSNWDF | few | TRBD2 | TRBJ2-7 | TRBV15
TGCAGCGTTGAAAGGCGGGCAGGGCCCTCCTACGAGCAGTACTTC | CSVERRAGPSYEQYF | few | - | TRBJ2-7 | TRBV29-1
TGTGCCAGCAGCTTAGATACAGGTTCGAACACCATATATTTT | CASSLDTGSNTIYF | few | - | TRBJ1-3 | TRBV7-9
TGTGCCAGCGCCGGGCAGATCTCCTACAATGAGCAGTTCTTC | CASAGQISYNEQFF | - | - | TRBJ2-1 | TRBV28
TGCAGTGCTAGAGATGATCCGGGACTAGCAGACAATGAGCAGTTCTTC | CSARDDPGLADNEQFF | - | TRBD2 | TRBJ2-1 | TRBV20-1
TGTGCCAGCAGCCAAGATCTTCCGGGAGCAAGAGAGACCCAGTACTTC | CASSQDLPGARETQYF | few | - | TRBJ2-5 | TRBV3-1
TGTGCCAGCAGTGACTCGGGACAGGAGGCGGGTCAGCCCCAGCATTTT | CASSDSGQEAGQPQHF | many | TRBD1 | TRBJ1-5 | TRBV6-4
TGCGCCAGCAGCTTGGACTGGAGCTCCTACAATGAGCAGTTCTTC | CASSLDWSSYNEQFF | - | - | TRBJ2-1 | TRBV5-1
TGCGCCAGCAGCCAAGAAGGGTCCCCGGCTGGAGGCTACACCTTC | CASSQEGSPAGGYTF | - | - | TRBJ1-2 | TRBV4-1
TGTGCCAGCAGTGGGGACAGGGTATCATCACCCCTCCACTTT | CASSGDRVSSPLHF | few | TRBD1 | TRBJ1-6 | TRBV25-1
TGTGCCGGGGACAGGGAATACGAGCAGTACTTC | CAGDREYEQYF | few | TRBD1 | TRBJ2-7 | TRBV30
TGTGCCACCAGCAGTACCGGGCACCATCAGCCCCAGCATTTT | CATSSTGHHQPQHF | - | - | TRBJ1-5 | TRBV15